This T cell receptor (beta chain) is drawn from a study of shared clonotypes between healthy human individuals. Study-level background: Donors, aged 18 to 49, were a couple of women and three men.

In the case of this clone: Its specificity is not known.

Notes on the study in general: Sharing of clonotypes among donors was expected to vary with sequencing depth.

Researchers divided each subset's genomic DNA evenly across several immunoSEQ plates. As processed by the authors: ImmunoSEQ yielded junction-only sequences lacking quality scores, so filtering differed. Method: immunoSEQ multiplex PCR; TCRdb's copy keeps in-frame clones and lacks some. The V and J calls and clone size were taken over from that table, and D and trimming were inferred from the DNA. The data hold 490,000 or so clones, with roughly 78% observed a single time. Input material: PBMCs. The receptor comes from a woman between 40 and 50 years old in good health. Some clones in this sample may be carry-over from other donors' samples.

CDR3 nucleotides: TGTGCCAGTATTGTAACAGGGGGGGCCACTGAAGCTTTCTTT. It codes for CASIVTGGATEAFF. This chain uses TRBV19 with TRBJ1-1; 8 positions match TRBD1. The V segment lost 7 bases and the J segment 4 bases; nucleotides outside the gene matches: 8. Germline V gene sequence: CDR1 LNHDA, CDR2 SQIVND (reference sequence). The CDR3 loop spans 14 amino acids.